A single sample is the source of the 18 T cell receptor beta chains below, sequenced in a study of human T cells and chemical hapten exposure. TCRdb re-called the RACE reads through MiXCR, storing one row per CDR3 protein. Of around 380,000 distinct CDR3 sequences in the sample, 4.8% are singletons; the top ten hold around 2%. Time point here: patch test 1, 2 weeks after DPC sensitization. The sample's treatment: therapeutic diphenylcyclopropenone sensitization with weekly scalp DPC. Material: whole blood, obtained in connection with sensitization to the hapten diphenylcyclopropenone (DPC). All receptors come from a woman between 45 and 65 years old with alopecia areata. Some clones in this sample may be carry-over from other donors' samples.

This clonotype was counted a few times. J is TRBJ2-6 and V is TRBV6-1; D is unresolved. The germline gives CDR1 MNHNS, CDR2 SASEGT. V lost 1 base and J lost 0, with 7 bases in between. The CDR3 extends over 16 amino acids. The DNA for the CDR3 is TGTGCCAGCAGTGAAGATAGGAGCTCTGGGGCCAACGTCCTGACTTTC. Translating gives CASSEDRSSGANVLTF.

V gene TRBV6-5 combines with J gene TRBJ1-1; a weak D match, TRBD1 (6 bases). The CDR3 sequence is 16 residues long. In germline, CDR1 is MNHEY, CDR2 SVGAGI. V was pared by 6 bases and J by 3 bases, with 20 bases between. The CDR3 coding sequence is TGTGCCAGCAGGGAGACCGGGACATCCTGGTACACTGAAGCTTTCTTT. Translation gives CASRETGTSWYTEAFF.

This clonotype was found many times. V gene TRBV28 combines with J gene TRBJ2-5; no reliable D call. The CDR3 covers 13 residues. Trimming took off 6 bases at V and 4 bases at J, with 12 bases between the two ends. The germline CDR1 and CDR2 sequences are MDHEN and SYDVKM. The CDR3 region is CASRSHGPETQYF. The DNA of the CDR3 is TGTGCCAGCAGGTCTCACGGGCCAGAGACCCAGTACTTC.

This chain connects TRBV6-2 or TRBV6-3 to TRBJ2-1, with D unclear. Trimming left V 6 bases short and J 1 base short, with 10 bases between. This CDR3 has 14 amino acids. Germline V gives CDR1 MNHEY, CDR2 SVGEGT. CDR3 in DNA: TGTGCCAGCAGCTCGGACGTATCCTACAATGAGCAGTTCTTC. Translating gives CASSSDVSYNEQFF.

Many counts were recorded for this clonotype. This chain connects TRBV6-5 to TRBJ2-7; 7 nucleotides line up with TRBD1. V trimming: 6 bases; J trimming: 5 bases; junction bases outside the gene matches: 7. Germline V gene sequence: CDR1 MNHEY, CDR2 SVGAGI. There are 13 residues in the CDR3. The CDR3, as DNA: TGTGCCAGCAGCGTACAGGGGTACCACGAGCAGTACTTC. Encoded protein: CASSVQGYHEQYF.

This clonotype was counted between two and nine times. The J gene is TRBJ2-1, the V gene TRBV15; possibly TRBD1 for D (5 bases). The CDR3 contains 14 residues. The V and J ends lost 1 base and 7 bases respectively, with 11 bases between them. The germline V gene encodes CDR1 LNHNV and CDR2 YYDKDF (reference sequence). The CDR3 spells CATSRGQPGNEQFF. Written as DNA, the CDR3 is TGTGCCACCAGCAGAGGACAACCAGGGAATGAGCAGTTCTTC.

The rearrangement uses TRBV20-1 and TRBJ1-5, with 7 bases aligning to TRBD1. Germline loops: CDR1 DFQATT, CDR2 SNEGSKA (reference sequence). V trimming: 2 bases; J trimming: 0 bases; junction bases outside the gene matches: 7. This CDR3 region has 16 residues. CDR3 coding DNA: TGCAGTGCTAGAAAAACAGGGGTTTATAGCAATCAGCCCCAGCATTTT. Its protein product is CSARKTGVYSNQPQHF.

This clonotype was observed a handful of times. The V call is TRBV5-1, the J call TRBJ2-2; possible D gene TRBD1, 6 bases. This CDR3 comprises 15 residues. In germline, CDR1 is SGHRS, CDR2 YFSETQ. The V and J ends lost 4 bases and 3 bases respectively, with 13 bases between them. CDR3 bases: TGCGCCAGCAGCCCCTCCACAGGGTACACCGGGGAGCTGTTTTTT. This sequence encodes CASSPSTGYTGELFF.

The chain joins TRBV28 to TRBJ2-2; TRBD2 matches 7 bases. J gave up 2 bases and V 7 bases, and 7 bases lay outside the gene matches. The CDR3 is 15 residues long. Germline V gives CDR1 MDHEN, CDR2 SYDVKM. The CDR3 DNA is TGTGCCAGCAAAGGAGCTAGCGGTAACACCGGGGAGCTGTTTTTT. Translating it yields CASKGASGNTGELFF.

The V gene is TRBV20-1, the J gene TRBJ1-5, with TRBD1 matching over 10 bases. The length of the CDR3 is 15 residues. The germline gives CDR1 DFQATT, CDR2 SNEGSKA (reference sequence). V was pared by 3 bases and J by 4 bases, with 6 bases of the junction left unmatched. The CDR3 sequence: CSASLRQGANQPQHF. For the CDR3, the DNA is TGCAGTGCTAGCCTACGACAGGGGGCGAATCAGCCCCAGCATTTT.

A word on this clonotype: A much larger clone differs from this one at a single base, so this may be a read error. The chain has TRBV6-6 and TRBJ1-1; 7 bases are a match to TRBD1. The junction had 11 bases not matched to a gene; V was cut back by 6 bases and J by 4 bases. Germline V gene data show CDR1 as MNHNY and CDR2 as SVGAGI (reference sequence). The CDR3 contains 15 residues. CDR3 loop: CASSYVDRRITEAFF. In DNA, the CDR3 is TGTGCCAGCAGCTACGTGGACAGGCGGATCACTGAAGCTTTCTTT.

Many counts were recorded for this clonotype. J is TRBJ1-1 and V is TRBV11-2; no reliable D call. Germline values: CDR1 SGHAT, CDR2 FQNNGV. The CDR3 sequence is 12 residues long. V was cut by 5 bases and J by 5 bases, with 9 bases left in between. CDR3 region: CASSPSGTEAFF. The CDR3 DNA reads TGTGCCAGCAGCCCATCTGGGACTGAAGCTTTCTTT.

This clonotype was detected many times. The rearrangement links TRBV12-3 or TRBV12-4 to TRBJ1-2; D remains unclear. V was pared by 1 base and J by 4 bases, with 13 bases between. The CDR3 covers 15 residues. CDR3 DNA: TGTGCCAGCAGTTTAGGGGGATTTGGAGGCTATGGCTACACCTTC. Its protein product is CASSLGGFGGYGYTF.

This chain connects TRBV5-6 to TRBJ1-1; D unclear. The germline CDR1 and CDR2 sequences are SGHDT and YYEEEE. The CDR3 sequence is 14 residues long. The V and J ends lost 1 base and 1 base respectively, with 8 bases between them. The CDR3 region has the DNA TGTGCCAGCAGCTTGACCGGATGGAACACTGAAGCTTTCTTT. Residues: CASSLTGWNTEAFF.

This clonotype was seen at least ten times. This chain links TRBV7-9 with TRBJ1-1, with D possibly being TRBD1 (5 bases). V gave up 1 base and J gave up 7 bases, with 13 bases separating them. The CDR3 runs 14 residues. Germline V gene data show CDR1 as SEHNR and CDR2 as FQNEAQ (reference sequence). The CDR3 DNA is TGTGCCAGCAGCTTAGATCCCAGACAGATTGAAGCTTTCTTT. Residues: CASSLDPRQIEAFF.

The rearrangement links TRBV12-5 to TRBJ2-1; no clear D gene. Trimming stripped 2 bases from V and 5 bases from J, with 4 bases between. The CDR3 sequence is 12 residues long. Germline assignment: CDR1 LGHNT and CDR2 FRNRAP. The CDR3, as DNA: TGTGCTAGTGGTTTGTGGAACAATGAGCAGTTCTTC. It is translated as CASGLWNNEQFF.

Ten or more counts support this clonotype. The chain joins TRBV7-9 to TRBJ2-3; D is possibly TRBD1 (6 bases). The length of the CDR3 is 15 residues. Germline assignment: CDR1 SEHNR and CDR2 FQNEAQ (reference sequence). The ends were cut back, 2 bases at V and 3 bases at J, with 12 bases in the middle. This CDR3 is CASSLTGSATDTQYF. CDR3 nucleotide sequence: TGTGCCAGCAGCTTAACAGGGTCAGCAACAGATACGCAGTATTTT.

This clonotype was counted a few times. V is TRBV7-2 and J is TRBJ2-3, with D tentatively TRBD1 or TRBD2 (5 bases each). Trimming shortened V by 5 bases and J by 8 bases, and 17 bases separated the two germline ends. The CDR3 totals 14 residues. Germline lookup yields CDR1 SGHTA and CDR2 FQGNSA. CDR3 protein: CASSQGVGVPTQYF. CDR3 DNA: TGTGCCAGCAGCCAAGGGGTCGGGGTCCCTACGCAGTATTTT.